This T cell receptor beta chain derives from a study of Ad26.COV2.S vaccination and SARS-CoV-2 variants. Treatment of the sample: about 20 received Ad26.COV2.S at low or high dose, single or two shots; five or six received placebo; per-sample allocation not given. The investigators took samples on day 63 after the first vaccine or placebo injection. Repertoires were generated with immunoSEQ multiplex PCR, while TCRdb's copy carries only in-frame clones and drops some. The sample consists of about 350,000 clones, around 89% of them appearing once. The CDR3 extends over 15 amino acids. Trimming stripped 8 bases from V and 3 bases from J, with 17 bases between.

The gene calls are TRBV23-1 and TRBJ2-1, with D possibly called TRBD1 or TRBD2 (5 bases each). TRBV23-1 belongs to the ORF category, with a function that is uncertain. This clonotype was sampled from a person aged 18-65 years who received the Ad26.COV2.S COVID-19 vaccine or a placebo. The sequenced sample was peripheral blood, obtained in a trial of Ad26.COV2.S vaccine versus placebo. CDR3 in DNA: TGCGCCAGCCTTTGGTCAGGGAGTAGCTACAATGAGCAGTTCTTC. Its protein is CASLWSGSSYNEQFF.